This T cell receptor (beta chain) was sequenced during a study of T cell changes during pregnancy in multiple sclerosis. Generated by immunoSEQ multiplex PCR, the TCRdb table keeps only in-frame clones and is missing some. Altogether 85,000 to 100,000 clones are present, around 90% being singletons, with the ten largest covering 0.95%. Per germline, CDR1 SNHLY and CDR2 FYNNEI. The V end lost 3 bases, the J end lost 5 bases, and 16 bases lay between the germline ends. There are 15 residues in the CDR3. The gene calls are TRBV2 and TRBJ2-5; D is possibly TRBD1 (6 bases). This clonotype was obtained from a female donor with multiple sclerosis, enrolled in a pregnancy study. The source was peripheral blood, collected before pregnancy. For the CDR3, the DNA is TGTGCCAGCAGTGAGACGAGACAGGCCTGGGAGACCCAGTACTTC. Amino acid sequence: CASSETRQAWETQYF.